This is a list of T cell receptor beta chains from one sample in a study of blood T cell repertoires in COVID-19. The method was immunoSEQ multiplex PCR; TCRdb's version includes in-frame clones alone and lacks a portion of them. The sample comprises about 68,000 clones, just over 85% of which are singletons, and less than 9% rests with the top ten. The sequenced material came from peripheral blood. All receptors come from a young man with acute or convalescent COVID-19. The CDR3 runs from the conserved cysteine through the conserved F or W. Fields, in order: J gene, clone size, V gene, D gene, CDR3 protein, CDR3 DNA. D genes are given only for firm matches. A clone size is listed for some rows: how often the clone was seen (once, few, many), or a class if it is expanded.

TRBJ1-1 - TRBV5-1 - CASKSRPGGNTEAFF TGCGCCAGCAAGTCGCGCCCCGGAGGCAACACTGAAGCTTTCTTT
TRBJ2-7 - TRBV28 TRBD2 CASSSAGTNLYEQYF TGTGCCAGCAGTTCGGCGGGGACTAACCTCTACGAGCAGTACTTC
TRBJ1-1 few TRBV14 - CASSPYRNTEAFF TGTGCCAGCAGCCCATACAGGAACACTGAAGCTTTCTTT
TRBJ1-6 - TRBV11-2 - CASSTGGGGPLHF TGCGCCAGCAGCACGGGGGGAGGAGGGCCCCTCCACTTT
TRBJ2-3 - TRBV5-1 TRBD2 CASSPLAGGLADTQYF TGCGCCAGCAGCCCGCTAGCGGGAGGGCTAGCAGATACGCAGTATTTT
TRBJ1-5 - TRBV19 TRBD1 CASSMTGTGYNQPQHF TGTGCCAGTAGTATGACCGGGACAGGCTATAATCAGCCCCAGCATTTT
TRBJ2-1 once TRBV6-2/TRBV6-3 TRBD2 CASSRQRDWGNEQFF TGTGCCAGCAGCCGCCAGCGGGACTGGGGCAATGAGCAGTTCTTC
TRBJ2-7 - TRBV7-9 - CASSPTNIQTGAYEQYF TGTGCCAGCAGCCCTACCAATATTCAGACGGGAGCCTACGAGCAGTACTTC
TRBJ2-1 - TRBV4-3 TRBD2 CASSQVGTSGSYYNEQFF TGCGCCAGCAGCCAAGTGGGGACTAGCGGGAGTTACTACAATGAGCAGTTCTTC
TRBJ2-5 - TRBV15 - CATHRQDSQETQYF TGTGCCACCCACCGACAGGACAGCCAAGAGACCCAGTACTTC
TRBJ1-5 once TRBV5-6 TRBD1 CASSLFGQGVQPQHF TGTGCCAGCAGCTTGTTCGGACAGGGAGTTCAGCCCCAGCATTTT
TRBJ1-6 once TRBV28 - CASASGTISPLHF TGTGCCAGCGCCTCCGGGACAATTTCACCCCTCCACTTT
TRBJ1-5 few TRBV4-1 - CASSPPGIQPQHF TGCGCCAGCAGCCCTCCAGGGATCCAGCCCCAGCATTTT
TRBJ2-3 - TRBV7-2 - CASSLAAPDTQYF TGTGCCAGCAGCTTAGCGGCCCCAGATACGCAGTATTTT
TRBJ1-5 few TRBV6-6 - CASSTGNSNQPQHF TGTGCCAGCAGTACAGGGAATAGCAATCAGCCCCAGCATTTT
TRBJ2-3 once TRBV9 TRBD2 CASSKEGLAGRGDTQYF TGTGCCAGCAGCAAAGAGGGACTAGCGGGTCGGGGAGATACGCAGTATTTT
TRBJ2-1 once TRBV6-5 - CASRRLGSSYNEQFF TGTGCCAGCAGGCGACTAGGGAGCTCCTACAATGAGCAGTTCTTC
TRBJ1-2 - TRBV27 TRBD1 CASRPTGNYGYTF TGTGCCAGCAGACCGACAGGGAACTATGGCTACACCTTC
TRBJ2-1 - TRBV5-1 TRBD2 CASSLRTRSGDNEQFF TGCGCCAGCAGCTTGCGGACTAGAAGTGGCGACAATGAGCAGTTCTTC
TRBJ2-1 - TRBV6-4 TRBD2 CASSEEAGGYNEQFF TGTGCCAGCAGTGAAGAAGCGGGAGGGTACAATGAGCAGTTCTTC
TRBJ1-2 few TRBV4-1 TRBD1 CASSPVQGADGYTF TGCGCCAGCAGCCCCGTACAGGGGGCGGATGGCTACACCTTC
TRBJ2-7 few TRBV19 TRBD2 CASSTSGRTYEQYF TGTGCCAGTTCTACTAGCGGGAGGACCTACGAGCAGTACTTC
TRBJ1-3 - TRBV18 - CASSPTVSGNTIYF TGTGCCAGCTCACCAACGGTCTCTGGAAACACCATATATTTT
TRBJ2-7 - TRBV28 TRBD1 CASSLGQGAYEQYF TGTGCCAGCAGTTTAGGACAGGGGGCCTACGAGCAGTACTTC
TRBJ2-3 - TRBV28 - CASARTGSEDTQYF TGTGCCAGCGCCAGAACAGGTTCGGAAGATACGCAGTATTTT
TRBJ2-7 - TRBV7-2 - CASSQGPAGYEQYF TGTGCCAGCAGCCAGGGACCAGCGGGCTACGAGCAGTACTTC
TRBJ1-6 - TRBV7-2 TRBD1 CASSSLPTGNNSPLHF TGTGCCAGCAGCTCCCTGCCGACAGGGAACAATTCACCCCTCCACTTT
TRBJ2-2 - TRBV7-2 - CASSGLNTGELFF TGTGCCAGCAGCGGGCTGAACACCGGGGAGCTGTTTTTT
TRBJ2-5 - TRBV11-2 TRBD2 CASSLGTSGYQETQYF TGTGCCAGCAGCCTAGGGACTAGCGGATACCAAGAGACCCAGTACTTC